A selection of T cell receptor beta chains follows, all from one sample in a study of memory CD4+ T cells and cytomegalovirus serostatus. Clones were read by immunoSEQ multiplex PCR, and TCRdb kept only the in-frame ones, dropping some. The data contain roughly 48,000 clones, around 80% of them singletons. The specimen sequenced was memory CD4+ T cells from blood. The receptors were gathered from an adult in good health and CMV-seropositive. Both conserved end residues are part of each CDR3. Fields, in order: D gene, J gene, clone size, V gene, CDR3 DNA, CDR3 protein. The D gene is left open where the match is weak. The listing skips clone size in some rows; elsewhere it reads once, few, many or a size class.

.,TRBJ1-2,.,TRBV9,TGTGCCAGCAGCGCCTCCGGGACTAACTATGGCTACACCTTC,CASSASGTNYGYTF
.,TRBJ1-1,.,TRBV30,TGTGCCTGGATCTGGAGGACCACTGAAGCTTTCTTT,CAWIWRTTEAFF
.,TRBJ1-2,.,TRBV29-1,TGCAGCGTTGACGAACAGGGAGGCTATGGCTACACCTTC,CSVDEQGGYGYTF
.,TRBJ2-1,once,TRBV5-1,TGCGCCAGCAGCCCCGGGGGAAGCTCCTACAATGAGCAGTTCTTC,CASSPGGSSYNEQFF
TRBD2,TRBJ2-7,.,TRBV11-2,TGTGCCAGCAGCTCGAGACTAGCGGGAGACTACGAGCAGTACTTC,CASSSRLAGDYEQYF
.,TRBJ2-7,.,TRBV11-2,TGTGCCAGCAGCTTAGGGGTCTGGGACACCACCTCCTACGAGCAGTACTTC,CASSLGVWDTTSYEQYF
.,TRBJ2-3,.,TRBV7-7,TGTGCCAGCAGCTTAGGGCTAGGGAAATCAGATACGCAGTATTTT,CASSLGLGKSDTQYF
.,TRBJ2-4,.,TRBV11-1,TGTGCCAGCAGCTTCCAGGGCAAAAACATTCAGTACTTC,CASSFQGKNIQYF
TRBD2,TRBJ2-5,.,TRBV4-2,TGTGCCAGCAGCCGCCAGCCTAGCGGGGGGATACAAGAGACCCAGTACTTC,CASSRQPSGGIQETQYF
TRBD2,TRBJ2-1,few,TRBV13,TGTGCCAGCAGCCCCTCTAGCGGGGCTAACAATGAGCAGTTCTTC,CASSPSSGANNEQFF
TRBD1,TRBJ1-2,.,TRBV15,TGTGCCACCAGCAGAGATCCCGACAGGGTATCTGGCTACACCTTC,CATSRDPDRVSGYTF
.,TRBJ2-7,.,TRBV6-6,TGTGCCAGCAGTTACTCGTCAGAGGAGCAGTACTTC,CASSYSSEEQYF
.,TRBJ1-4,few,TRBV2,TGTGCCAGCCGGGTCCTTAATGAAAAACTGTTTTTT,CASRVLNEKLFF
.,TRBJ2-3,.,TRBV28,TGTGCCAGCACTGGGGTTGGGAGAGATACGCAGTATTTT,CASTGVGRDTQYF
TRBD1,TRBJ1-1,.,TRBV18,TGTGCCAGCTCACTCGGGTTGACAGGGCTCGCTGAAGCTTTCTTT,CASSLGLTGLAEAFF